This T cell receptor beta chain appears in the sequencing data of a study of T cell repertoires in cytomegalovirus infection. Background on the study: Recently identified HLA-C-restricted CMV epitopes and well-studied HLA-B-restricted CMV epitopes were used by the study. Matching HLA type and CMV infection were both indicated by public TCR beta signatures.

Each CDR3 protein is one row after TCRdb ran MiXCR on the reads. Among roughly 990,000 distinct CDR3 sequences, 25% to 40% were seen once, and the ten largest hold 13%. Study-level points and caveats: Individuals carrying CMV plus the relevant HLA were identified by cumulative frequency of public TCR beta families. Dominating the ex vivo response were HLA-C-restricted CMV-specific TCR beta clonotypes.

Worth noting for this clonotype: The antigen remains undetermined.

Specimen: cultured CD8+ T cells from PBMCs, collected from culture after CMV antigen stimulation. The TCR comes from a human donor in good health (CMV status not recorded). Some clones in this sample may be carry-over from other donors' samples.

DNA of the CDR3: TGTGCCAGCAGCCTCAGTAGCCTGACCTATGGCTACACCTTC. Translation: CASSLSSLTYGYTF. This chain joins TRBV7-2 and TRBJ1-2; D unresolved. Trimming left V 5 bases short and J 4 bases short, with 14 bases between. In germline, CDR1 is SGHTA, CDR2 FQGNSA. The CDR3 is made up of 14 amino acids.